The clone carrying this T cell receptor (beta chain) was found many times. The CDR3 regions of TCR beta were amplified from RNA transcripts. The TCR CDR3 first-round RT-PCR relied on the HTBI primer set. TCRdb re-derived calls from the multiplex PCR reads in MiXCR, one entry per CDR3 protein. The sample holds approximately 600,000 distinct CDR3 sequences, roughly 17% seen once. The sample comes from a study of T cells in Graves' hyperthyroidism and ophthalmopathy. Newly diagnosed hyperthyroidism patients aged 18 to 65 years had disease lasting under 2 months. Germline CDR1 SNHLY, CDR2 FYNNEI. V was cut by 7 bases and J by 2 bases, with 9 bases left in between. CDR3 size: 12 residues.

V is TRBV2 and J is TRBJ2-7; D ambiguous. The sequence derives from a woman in her twenties or thirties with Graves' hyperthyroidism. Specimen: blood. Here the CDR3 DNA reads TGTGCCAGCACGGGTGATGCCTACGAGCAGTACTTC. Translation gives CASTGDAYEQYF. The full variable domain, in which reference TRBV2 and TRBJ2-7 provide the parts outside the CDR3, is EPEVTQTPSHQVTQMGQEVILRCVPISNHLYFYWYRQILGQKVEFLVSFYNNEISEKSEIFDDQFSVERPDGSNFTLKIRSTKLEDSAMYFCASTGDAYEQYFGPGTRLTVT.